This T cell receptor beta chain was found in a study of OX40 agonist ivuxolimab in advanced cancers. Across the whole study: The study reported partial responses in three patients: one hepatocellular carcinoma, two cutaneous melanoma.

Trimming removed 5 bases from V and 2 bases from J; junction bases left unmatched: 3. The CDR3 runs 14 residues. Germline V CDR1 and CDR2: SEHNR, FQNEAQ (reference sequence). The table came from immunoSEQ multiplex PCR; TCRdb's copy has only in-frame clones and leaves some out. The sample includes about 69,000 clones, about three quarters of them seen just once. Anyone with autoimmune disease history or systemic immunosuppression was excluded. The chain links TRBV7-9 to TRBJ1-2; 9 bases match TRBD1. The input for sequencing was CD4+ or CD8+ T cells sorted from blood, taken in a trial of the OX40 agonist ivuxolimab. The TCR comes from an adult with an advanced solid tumor such as melanoma, head and neck, liver or kidney cancer. CDR3 region: CASSQGQGNYGYTF. Here the CDR3 DNA reads TGTGCCAGCAGCCAGGGACAGGGCAACTATGGCTACACCTTC. Complete variable domain (other parts from reference TRBV7-9 and TRBJ1-2): DTGVSQNPRHKITKRGQNVTFRCDPISEHNRLYWYRQTLGQGPEFLTYFQNEAQLEKSRLLSDRFSAERPKGSFSTLEIQRTEQGDSAMYLCASSQGQGNYGYTFGSGTRLTVV.